This T cell receptor beta chain was profiled in a study of shared T cell receptors in the human thymus. Repertoires were generated with immunoSEQ multiplex PCR, while TCRdb's copy carries only in-frame clones and drops some. The sample holds roughly 660,000 clones, approximately 90% seen once. This CDR3 comprises 16 residues. J lost 2 bases, V lost 6 bases, and 6 bases had no gene match. Germline CDR1 reads SEHNR; CDR2 reads FQNEAQ (reference sequence). This sample also appeared in a second study, on human thymus T cells.

The gene calls are TRBV7-9 and TRBJ2-1; 11 bases align to TRBD2. Sample: thymocytes. The clonotype was recovered from a boy under two years old with a congenital heart defect. CDR3 sequence: CASRSIAGGPYNEQFF. CDR3 nucleotides: TGTGCCAGCAGGTCGATAGCGGGAGGGCCCTACAATGAGCAGTTCTTC.